These 2 T cell receptor beta chains share one sample of origin, sequenced in a study of blood T cell repertoires in COVID-19. The protocol was immunoSEQ multiplex PCR, while the TCRdb copy is restricted to in-frame clones and leaves out a portion. The repertoire has approximately 210,000 clones, 87% of them found once; the top ten carry 2% to 2.5%. What was sequenced was PBMCs or T cells enriched from blood (not recorded which). These receptor sequences come from a woman in her twenties or thirties who had recovered from COVID-19.

The chain combines TRBV14 with TRBJ2-3; a weak D match, TRBD1 (5 bases). The CDR3 totals 14 residues. Germline V CDR1 and CDR2: SGHDN, FVKESK. V gave up 3 bases and J gave up 2 bases, with 9 bases separating them. The CDR3, as DNA: TGTGCCAGCAGCCAGGACATTTTCACAGATACGCAGTATTTT. Protein product: CASSQDIFTDTQYF.

In its sample, this clone was seen once. V gene TRBV19 combines with J gene TRBJ2-1, with TRBD1 identical over 7 bases. The length of the CDR3 is 15 residues. The V gene's germline CDR1 is LNHDA and CDR2 SQIVND (reference sequence). V trimming: 7 bases; J trimming: 0 bases; junction bases outside the gene matches: 6. In nucleotides, the CDR3 is TGTGCCAGTATCTCCGGGACAGACTCCTACAATGAGCAGTTCTTC. Encoded protein: CASISGTDSYNEQFF.